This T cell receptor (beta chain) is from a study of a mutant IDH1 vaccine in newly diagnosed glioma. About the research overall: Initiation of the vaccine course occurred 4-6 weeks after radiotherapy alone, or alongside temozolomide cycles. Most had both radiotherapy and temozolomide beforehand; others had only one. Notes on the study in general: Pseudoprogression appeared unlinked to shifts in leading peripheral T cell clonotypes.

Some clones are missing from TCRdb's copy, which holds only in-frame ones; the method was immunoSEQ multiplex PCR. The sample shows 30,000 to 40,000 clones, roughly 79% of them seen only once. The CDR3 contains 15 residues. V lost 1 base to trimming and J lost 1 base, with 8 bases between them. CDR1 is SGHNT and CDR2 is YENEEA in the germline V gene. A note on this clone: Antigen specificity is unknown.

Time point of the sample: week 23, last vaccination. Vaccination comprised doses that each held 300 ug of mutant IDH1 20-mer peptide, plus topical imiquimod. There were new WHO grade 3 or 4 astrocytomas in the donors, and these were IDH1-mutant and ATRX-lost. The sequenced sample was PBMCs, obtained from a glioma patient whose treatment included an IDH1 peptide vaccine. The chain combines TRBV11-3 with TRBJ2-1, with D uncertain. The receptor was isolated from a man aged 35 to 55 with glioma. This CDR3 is CASSLGAPSYNEQFF. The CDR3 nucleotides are TGTGCCAGCAGCTTAGGCGCTCCTTCCTACAATGAGCAGTTCTTC.